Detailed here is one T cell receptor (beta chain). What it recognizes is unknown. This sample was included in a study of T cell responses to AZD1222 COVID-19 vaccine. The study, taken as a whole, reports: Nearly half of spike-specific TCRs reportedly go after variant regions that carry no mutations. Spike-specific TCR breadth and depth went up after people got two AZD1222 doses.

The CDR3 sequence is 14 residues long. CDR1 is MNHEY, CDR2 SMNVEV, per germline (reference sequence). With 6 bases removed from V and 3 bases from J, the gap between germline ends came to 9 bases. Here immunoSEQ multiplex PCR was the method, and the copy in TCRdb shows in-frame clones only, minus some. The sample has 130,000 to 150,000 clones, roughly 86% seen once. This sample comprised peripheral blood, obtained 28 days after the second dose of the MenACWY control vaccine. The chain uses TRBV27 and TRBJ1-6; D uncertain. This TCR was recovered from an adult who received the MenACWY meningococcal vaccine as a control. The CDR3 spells CASSGLRYNSPLHF. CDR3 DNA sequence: TGTGCCAGCAGCGGGCTACGCTATAATTCACCCCTCCACTTT.